These 6 T cell receptor beta chains were sequenced from one sample in a study of T-cell memory formation after mild COVID-19. TCRdb re-analysed the 5' RACE reads in MiXCR, keeping a single row per CDR3 protein. The sample carries 250,000 to 350,000 distinct CDR3 sequences, around 15% recorded once. Sample: PBMCs or a T cell subset sorted from them (not recorded which). Receptors were obtained from a man younger than 35 who had mild COVID-19 (a few samples of this study predate the infection). Cell type and time point are not known.

The gene calls are TRBV5-1 and TRBJ1-1; TRBD1 might be the D (5 bases). The germline CDR1 and CDR2 sequences are SGHRS and YFSETQ. The ends were cut back, 10 bases at V and 1 base at J, with 11 bases in the middle. This CDR3 contains 12 residues. The CDR3 reads CAYSGGNTEAFF. The CDR3 DNA is TGCGCCTACTCTGGGGGGAACACTGAAGCTTTCTTT.

This chain links TRBV27 with TRBJ2-3; D gene uncertain. V shed 6 bases and J shed 1 base, with 8 bases lying between them. The CDR3 sequence is 13 residues long. From germline, CDR1 is MNHEY and CDR2 SMNVEV (reference sequence). The CDR3 region is CASRPRGTDTQYF. The CDR3 DNA is TGTGCCAGCAGACCTAGGGGCACAGATACGCAGTATTTT.

The J gene is TRBJ1-5, the V gene TRBV29-1, with D tentatively TRBD1 (5 bases). In germline, CDR1 is SQVTM, CDR2 ANQGSEA. The CDR3 is 18 amino acids. The CDR3 protein is CRPNPTQAGRFANQPQHF. In DNA form, the CDR3 reads TGCAGGCCGAACCCGACCCAGGCAGGGAGGTTCGCCAATCAGCCCCAGCATTTT.

About this clonotype: Likely a read error: the CDR3 ends without its conserved phenylalanine or tryptophan. The rearrangement uses TRBV20-1 and TRBJ2-7, with D tentatively TRBD2 (5 bases). Trimming took off 3 bases at V and 5 bases at J, with 14 bases between the two ends. Germline CDR1 is DFQATT and CDR2 is SNEGSKA (reference sequence). This CDR3 region has 13 residues. The CDR3 spells CSARTVVGNEQYY. The DNA of the CDR3 is TGCAGTGCTAGGACGGTGGTCGGGAACGAGCAGTACTAC.

This clonotype was seen many times. The chain has TRBV5-6 and TRBJ1-5, with 7 bases fitting TRBD1. Germline CDR1 is SGHDT and CDR2 is YYEEEE. With V trimmed by 2 bases and J by 2 bases, 13 bases remained unmatched. The CDR3 has 18 amino acids. CDR3 sequence reads: CASSLRGEMTGRNQPQHF. The CDR3 DNA reads as TGTGCCAGCAGCTTACGGGGTGAGATGACAGGGCGCAATCAGCCCCAGCATTTT.

The gene calls are TRBV18 and TRBJ2-5, with D tentatively TRBD2 (6 bases). V lost 0 bases to trimming and J lost 7 bases, with 18 bases between them. Germline-derived CDR1 and CDR2 are KGHSH and LQKENI. The CDR3 loop spans 16 amino acids. The CDR3 protein is CASSPPNGGSEGTQYF. CDR3 nucleotide sequence: TGTGCCAGCTCACCACCGAACGGGGGATCCGAGGGGACCCAGTACTTC.